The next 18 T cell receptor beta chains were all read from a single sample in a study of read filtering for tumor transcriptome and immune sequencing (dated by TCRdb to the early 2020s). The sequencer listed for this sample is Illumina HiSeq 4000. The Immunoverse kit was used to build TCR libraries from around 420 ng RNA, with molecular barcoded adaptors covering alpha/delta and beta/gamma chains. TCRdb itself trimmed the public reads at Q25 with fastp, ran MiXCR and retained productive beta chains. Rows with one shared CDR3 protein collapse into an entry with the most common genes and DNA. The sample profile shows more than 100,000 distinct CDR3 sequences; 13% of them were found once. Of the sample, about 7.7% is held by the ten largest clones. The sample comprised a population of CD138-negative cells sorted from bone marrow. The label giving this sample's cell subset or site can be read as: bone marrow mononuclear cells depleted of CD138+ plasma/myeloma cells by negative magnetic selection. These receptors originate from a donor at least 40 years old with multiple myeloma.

The CDR3 sequence: CASSPRTGPYQPQHF. CDR3 in DNA: TGTGCCAGCAGCCCACGGACAGGGCCCTATCAGCCCCAGCATTTT. The genes are TRBV7-3 and TRBJ1-5, with 8 bases aligning to TRBD1. With V trimmed by 5 bases and J by 5 bases, 8 bases remained unmatched. Germline values: CDR1 SGHTA, CDR2 FQGTGA. The CDR3 consists of 15 residues.

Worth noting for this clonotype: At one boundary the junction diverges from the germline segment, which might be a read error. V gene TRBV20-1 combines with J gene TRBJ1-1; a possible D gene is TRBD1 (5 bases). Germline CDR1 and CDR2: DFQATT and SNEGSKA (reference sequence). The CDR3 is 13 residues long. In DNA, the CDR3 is TGCAGTCCTAGAGACGTCGGGGCAGTTGAAGCTTTCTTT. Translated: CSPRDVGAVEAFF.

CDR3 coding DNA: TGCAGCGTTGAAAGGAGACAGGGCAGAGGGGAGACCCAGTACTTC. Its protein product is CSVERRQGRGETQYF. This rearrangement joins TRBV29-1 to TRBJ2-5; 7 bases fit TRBD1. Germline CDR1 reads SQVTM; CDR2 reads ANQGSEA. The length of the CDR3 is 15 residues. V was clipped by 2 bases and J by 5 bases; unmatched bases: 11.

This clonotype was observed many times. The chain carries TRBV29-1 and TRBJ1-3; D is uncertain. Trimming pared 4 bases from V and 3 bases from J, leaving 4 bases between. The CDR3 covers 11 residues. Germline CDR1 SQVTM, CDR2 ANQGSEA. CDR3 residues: CSVGDGNTIYF. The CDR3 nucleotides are TGCAGCGTTGGAGATGGAAACACCATATATTTT.

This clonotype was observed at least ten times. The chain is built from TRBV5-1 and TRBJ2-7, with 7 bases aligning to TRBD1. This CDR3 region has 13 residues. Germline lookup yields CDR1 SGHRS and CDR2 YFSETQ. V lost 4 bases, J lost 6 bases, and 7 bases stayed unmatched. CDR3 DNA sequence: TGCGCCAGCAGCCCCGAGGCAGGGGGCGAGCAGTACTTC. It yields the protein CASSPEAGGEQYF.

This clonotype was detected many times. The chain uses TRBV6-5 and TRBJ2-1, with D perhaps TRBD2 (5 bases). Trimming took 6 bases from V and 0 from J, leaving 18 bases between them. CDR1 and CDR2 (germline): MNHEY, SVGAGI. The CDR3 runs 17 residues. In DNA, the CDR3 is TGTGCCAGCAGCCCTGGGCCGGGGAGAAGCTCCTACAATGAGCAGTTCTTC. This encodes CASSPGPGRSSYNEQFF.

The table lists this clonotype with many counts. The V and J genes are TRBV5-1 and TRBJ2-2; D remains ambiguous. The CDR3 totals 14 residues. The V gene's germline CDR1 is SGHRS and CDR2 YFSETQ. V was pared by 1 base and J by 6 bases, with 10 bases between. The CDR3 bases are TGCGCCAGCAGCTTGCTAGTCGAGGCCGGGGAGCTGTTTTTT. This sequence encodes CASSLLVEAGELFF.

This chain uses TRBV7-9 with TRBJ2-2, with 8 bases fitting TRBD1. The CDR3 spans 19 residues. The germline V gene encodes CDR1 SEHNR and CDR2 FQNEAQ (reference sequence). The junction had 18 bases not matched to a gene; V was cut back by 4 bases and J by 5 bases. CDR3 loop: CASSYLIASGQGKTGELFF. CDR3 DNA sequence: TGTGCCAGCAGCTACTTAATTGCCTCCGGACAGGGAAAAACCGGGGAGCTGTTTTTT.

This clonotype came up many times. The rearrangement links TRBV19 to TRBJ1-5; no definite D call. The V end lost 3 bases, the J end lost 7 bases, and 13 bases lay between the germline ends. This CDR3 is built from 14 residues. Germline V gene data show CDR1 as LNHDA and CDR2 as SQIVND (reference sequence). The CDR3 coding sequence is TGTGCCAGTAGTATTGGGCAGCTGCCCCAGCCCCAGCATTTT. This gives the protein CASSIGQLPQPQHF.

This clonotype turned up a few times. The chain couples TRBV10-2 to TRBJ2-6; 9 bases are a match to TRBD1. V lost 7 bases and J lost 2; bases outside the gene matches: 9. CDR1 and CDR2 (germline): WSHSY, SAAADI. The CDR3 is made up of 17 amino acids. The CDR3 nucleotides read TGCGCCAGCACGGTCGGGACAGGGTGGGCTGGGGCCAACGTCCTGACTTTC. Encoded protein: CASTVGTGWAGANVLTF.

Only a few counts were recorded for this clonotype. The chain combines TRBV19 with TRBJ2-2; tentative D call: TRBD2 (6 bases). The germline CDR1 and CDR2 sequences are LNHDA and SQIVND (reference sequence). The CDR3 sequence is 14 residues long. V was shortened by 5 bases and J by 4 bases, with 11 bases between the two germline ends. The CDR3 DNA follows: TGTGCCAGTAGTCCTACCGGGGGCACCGGGGAGCTGTTTTTT. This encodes CASSPTGGTGELFF.

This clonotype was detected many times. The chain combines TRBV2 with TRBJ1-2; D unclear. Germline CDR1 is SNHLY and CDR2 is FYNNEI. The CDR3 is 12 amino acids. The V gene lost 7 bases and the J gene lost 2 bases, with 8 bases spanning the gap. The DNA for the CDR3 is TGTGCCAGCAATTCTTCGAACTATGGCTACACCTTC. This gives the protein CASNSSNYGYTF.

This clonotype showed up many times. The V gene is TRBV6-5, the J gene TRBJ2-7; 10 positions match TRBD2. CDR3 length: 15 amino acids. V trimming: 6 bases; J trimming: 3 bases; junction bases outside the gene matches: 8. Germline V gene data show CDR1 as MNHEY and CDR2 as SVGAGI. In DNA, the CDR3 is TGTGCCAGCAGACTTCAGCGGGAGGGTAACTACGAGCAGTACTTC. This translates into CASRLQREGNYEQYF.

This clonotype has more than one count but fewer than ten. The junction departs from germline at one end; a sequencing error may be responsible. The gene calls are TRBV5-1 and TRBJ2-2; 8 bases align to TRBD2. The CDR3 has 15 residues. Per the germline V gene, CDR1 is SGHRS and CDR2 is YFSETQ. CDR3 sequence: CAGSWASGHTGELFF. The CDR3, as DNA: TGCGCCGGCAGCTGGGCTAGCGGGCACACCGGGGAGCTGTTTTTT.

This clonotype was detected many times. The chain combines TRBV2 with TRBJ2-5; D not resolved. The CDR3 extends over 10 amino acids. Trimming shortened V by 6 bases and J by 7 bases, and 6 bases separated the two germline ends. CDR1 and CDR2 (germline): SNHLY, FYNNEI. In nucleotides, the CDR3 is TGTGCCAGCAGGATTGGGACCCAGTACTTC. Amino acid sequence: CASRIGTQYF.

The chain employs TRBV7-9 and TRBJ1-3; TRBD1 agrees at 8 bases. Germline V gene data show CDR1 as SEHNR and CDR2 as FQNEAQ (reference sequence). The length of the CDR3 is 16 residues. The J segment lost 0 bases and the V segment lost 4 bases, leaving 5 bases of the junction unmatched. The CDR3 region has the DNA TGTGCCAGCAGCTACGGACAGGGCCTCTCTGGAAACACCATATATTTT. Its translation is CASSYGQGLSGNTIYF.

CDR3 sequence (DNA): TGTGCCAGCAGCTTAGGGGAGACAATTTATCCCGGAAACACCATATATTTT. It translates to CASSLGETIYPGNTIYF. The rearrangement uses TRBV7-9 and TRBJ1-3; no definite D call. CDR3 size: 17 residues. Deletions cut 1 base from V and 4 bases from J, with 17 bases between. Germline CDR1 reads SEHNR; CDR2 reads FQNEAQ (reference sequence).

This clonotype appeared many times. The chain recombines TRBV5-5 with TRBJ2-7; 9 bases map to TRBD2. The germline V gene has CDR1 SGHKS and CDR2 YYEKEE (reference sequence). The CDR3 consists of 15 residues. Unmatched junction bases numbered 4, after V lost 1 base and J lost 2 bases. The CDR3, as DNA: TGTGCCAGCAGCTTGAGTGCGGGAGGGGCCTACGAGCAGTACTTC. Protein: CASSLSAGGAYEQYF.